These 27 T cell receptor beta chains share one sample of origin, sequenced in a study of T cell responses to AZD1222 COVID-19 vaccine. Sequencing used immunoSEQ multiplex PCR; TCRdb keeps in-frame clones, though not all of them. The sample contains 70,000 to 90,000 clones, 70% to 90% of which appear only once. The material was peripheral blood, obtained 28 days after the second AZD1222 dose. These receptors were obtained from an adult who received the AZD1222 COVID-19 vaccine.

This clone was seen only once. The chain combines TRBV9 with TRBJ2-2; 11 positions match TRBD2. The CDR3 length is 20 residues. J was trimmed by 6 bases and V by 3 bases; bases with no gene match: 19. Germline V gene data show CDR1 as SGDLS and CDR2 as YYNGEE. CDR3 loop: CASSAATGLAGGPKSGELFF. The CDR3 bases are TGTGCCAGCAGCGCTGCCACAGGGTTAGCGGGAGGGCCTAAGTCCGGGGAGCTGTTTTTT. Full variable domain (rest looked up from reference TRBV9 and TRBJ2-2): DSGVTQTPKHLITATGQRVTLRCSPRSGDLSVYWYQQSLDQGLQFLIQYYNGEERAKGNILERFSAQQFPDLHSELNLSSLELGDSALYFCASSAATGLAGGPKSGELFFGEGSRLTVL.

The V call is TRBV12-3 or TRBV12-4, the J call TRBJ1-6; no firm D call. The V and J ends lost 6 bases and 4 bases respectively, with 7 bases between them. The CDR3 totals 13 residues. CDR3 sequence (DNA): TGTGCCAGCAGCAGGAATTATAATTCACCCCTCCACTTT. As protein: CASSRNYNSPLHF.

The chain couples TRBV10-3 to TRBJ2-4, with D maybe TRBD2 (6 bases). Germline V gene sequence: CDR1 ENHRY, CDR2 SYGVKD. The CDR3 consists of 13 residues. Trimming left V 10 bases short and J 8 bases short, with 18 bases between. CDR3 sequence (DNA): TGTGCCAGCCGGGACTTCGGAGGTGACATTCAGTACTTC. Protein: CASRDFGGDIQYF.

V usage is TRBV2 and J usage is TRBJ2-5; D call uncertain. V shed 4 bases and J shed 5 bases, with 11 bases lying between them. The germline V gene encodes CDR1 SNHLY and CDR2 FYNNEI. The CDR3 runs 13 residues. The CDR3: CASSVSVQETQYF. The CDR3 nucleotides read TGTGCCAGCAGTGTTTCAGTCCAGGAGACCCAGTACTTC.

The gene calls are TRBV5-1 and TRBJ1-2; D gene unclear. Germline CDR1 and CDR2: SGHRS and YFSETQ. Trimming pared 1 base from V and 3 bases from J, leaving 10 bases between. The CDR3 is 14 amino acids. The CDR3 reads CASSLFGKDYGYTF. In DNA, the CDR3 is TGCGCCAGCAGCTTGTTTGGGAAGGACTATGGCTACACCTTC.

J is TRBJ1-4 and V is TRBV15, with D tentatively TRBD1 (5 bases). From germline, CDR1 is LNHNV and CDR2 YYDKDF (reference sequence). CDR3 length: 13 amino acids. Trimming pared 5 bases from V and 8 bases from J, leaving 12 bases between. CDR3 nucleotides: TGTGCCACCAGCCCCCGGGGCAGAGAAAAACTGTTTTTT. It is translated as CATSPRGREKLFF.

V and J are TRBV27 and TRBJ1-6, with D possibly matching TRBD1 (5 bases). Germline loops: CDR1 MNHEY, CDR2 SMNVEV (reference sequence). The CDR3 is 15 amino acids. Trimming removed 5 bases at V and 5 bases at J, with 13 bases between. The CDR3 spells CASSPGTSNNSPLHF. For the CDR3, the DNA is TGTGCCAGCAGTCCCGGGACGTCAAATAATTCACCCCTCCACTTT.

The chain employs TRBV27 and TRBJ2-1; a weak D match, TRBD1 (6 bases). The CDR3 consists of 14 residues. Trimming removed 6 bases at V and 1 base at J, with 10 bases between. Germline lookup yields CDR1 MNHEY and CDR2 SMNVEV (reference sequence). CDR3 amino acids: CASRVQGSYNEQFF. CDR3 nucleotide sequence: TGTGCCAGCAGGGTACAGGGTTCCTACAATGAGCAGTTCTTC.

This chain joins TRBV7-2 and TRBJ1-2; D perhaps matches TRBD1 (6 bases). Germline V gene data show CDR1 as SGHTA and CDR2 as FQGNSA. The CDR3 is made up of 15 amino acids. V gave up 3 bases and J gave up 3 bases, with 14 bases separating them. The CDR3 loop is CASSFPSRGYYGYTF. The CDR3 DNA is TGTGCCAGCAGCTTTCCCTCCAGGGGCTACTATGGCTACACCTTC.

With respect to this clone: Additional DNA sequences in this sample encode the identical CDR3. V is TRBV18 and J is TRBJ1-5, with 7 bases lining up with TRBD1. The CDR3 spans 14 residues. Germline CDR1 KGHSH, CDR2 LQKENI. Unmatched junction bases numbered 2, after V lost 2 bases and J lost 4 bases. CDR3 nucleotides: TGTGCCAGCTCACCAGGGACAGCGAATCAGCCCCAGCATTTT. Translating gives CASSPGTANQPQHF.

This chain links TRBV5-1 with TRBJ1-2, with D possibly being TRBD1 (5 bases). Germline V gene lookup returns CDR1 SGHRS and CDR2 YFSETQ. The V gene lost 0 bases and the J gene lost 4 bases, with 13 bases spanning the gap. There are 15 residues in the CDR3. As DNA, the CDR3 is TGCGCCAGCAGCTTGGGGCTAAGGCAGGGCTATGGCTACACCTTC. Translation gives CASSLGLRQGYGYTF.

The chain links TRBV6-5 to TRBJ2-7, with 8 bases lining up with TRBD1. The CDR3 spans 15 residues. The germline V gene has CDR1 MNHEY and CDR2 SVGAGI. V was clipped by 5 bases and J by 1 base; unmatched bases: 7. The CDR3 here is CASSKTGVESYEQYV. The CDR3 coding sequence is TGTGCCAGCAGTAAGACAGGGGTTGAATCCTACGAGCAGTACGTC.

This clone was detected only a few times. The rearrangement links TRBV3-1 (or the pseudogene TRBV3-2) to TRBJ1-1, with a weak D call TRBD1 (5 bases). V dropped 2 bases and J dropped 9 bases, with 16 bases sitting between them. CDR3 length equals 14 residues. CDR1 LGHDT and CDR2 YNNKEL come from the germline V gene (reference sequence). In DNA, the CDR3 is TGTGCCAGCAGCCAACCCATAACGGGGGGTCAAGCTTTCTTT. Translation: CASSQPITGGQAFF.

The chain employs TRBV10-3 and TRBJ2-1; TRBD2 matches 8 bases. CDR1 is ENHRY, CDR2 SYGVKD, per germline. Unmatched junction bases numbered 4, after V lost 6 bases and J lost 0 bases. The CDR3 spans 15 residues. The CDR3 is CAIRGTSGSYNEQFF. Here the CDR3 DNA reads TGTGCCATCAGGGGTACTAGCGGCTCCTACAATGAGCAGTTCTTC.

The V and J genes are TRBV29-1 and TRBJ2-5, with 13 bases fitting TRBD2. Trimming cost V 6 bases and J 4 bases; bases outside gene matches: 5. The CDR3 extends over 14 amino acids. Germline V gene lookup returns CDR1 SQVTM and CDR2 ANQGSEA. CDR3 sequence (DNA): TGCAGCGTCCTCGGACTAGCGGGAGTAGAGACCCAGTACTTC. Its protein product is CSVLGLAGVETQYF.

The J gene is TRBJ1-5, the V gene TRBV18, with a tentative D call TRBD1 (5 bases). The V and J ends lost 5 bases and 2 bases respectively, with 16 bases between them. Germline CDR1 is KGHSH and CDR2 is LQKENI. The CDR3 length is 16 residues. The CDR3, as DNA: TGTGCCAGCTCATTGGGACCTCCTGGGGGCAATCAGCCCCAGCATTTT. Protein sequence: CASSLGPPGGNQPQHF.

CDR3 protein: CASSAGEASNNEQFF. The CDR3 region has the DNA TGTGCCAGCAGCGCAGGTGAGGCGTCTAACAATGAGCAGTTCTTC. J is TRBJ2-1 and V is TRBV5-4; D ambiguous. The CDR3 has 15 residues. V dropped 4 bases and J dropped 5 bases, with 16 bases sitting between them. Germline values: CDR1 SGHNT, CDR2 YYREEE (reference sequence).

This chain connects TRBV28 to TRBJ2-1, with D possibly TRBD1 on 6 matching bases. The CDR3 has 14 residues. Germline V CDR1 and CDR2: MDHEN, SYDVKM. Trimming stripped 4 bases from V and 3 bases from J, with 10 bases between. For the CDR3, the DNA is TGTGCCAGCAGTTCCGGGACAAACTACAATGAGCAGTTCTTC. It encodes CASSSGTNYNEQFF.

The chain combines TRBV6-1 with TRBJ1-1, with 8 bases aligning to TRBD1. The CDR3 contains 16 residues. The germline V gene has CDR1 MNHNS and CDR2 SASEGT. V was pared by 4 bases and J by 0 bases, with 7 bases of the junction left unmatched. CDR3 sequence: CASSGGTGLMNTEAFF. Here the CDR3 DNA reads TGTGCCAGCAGTGGGGGGACAGGCCTCATGAACACTGAAGCTTTCTTT.

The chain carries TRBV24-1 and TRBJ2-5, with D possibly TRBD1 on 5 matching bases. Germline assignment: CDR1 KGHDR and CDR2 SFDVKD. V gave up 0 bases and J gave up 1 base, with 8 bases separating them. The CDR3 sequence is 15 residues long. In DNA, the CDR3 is TGTGCCACCAGTGATTTGTGGCAGGGCCAAGAGACCCAGTACTTC. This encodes CATSDLWQGQETQYF.

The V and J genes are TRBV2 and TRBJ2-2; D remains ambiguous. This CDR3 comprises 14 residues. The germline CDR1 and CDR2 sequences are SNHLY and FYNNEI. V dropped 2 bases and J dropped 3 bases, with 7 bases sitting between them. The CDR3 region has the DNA TGTGCCAGCAGTGAAAGTGGAGACACCGGGGAGCTGTTTTTT. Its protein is CASSESGDTGELFF.

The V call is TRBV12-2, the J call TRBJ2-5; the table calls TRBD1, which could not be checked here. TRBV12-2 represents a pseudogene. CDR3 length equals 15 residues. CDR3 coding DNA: TGTGCAAGTCGCTTAACGGGACAGGACCAAGAGACCCAGTACTTC. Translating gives CASRLTGQDQETQYF.

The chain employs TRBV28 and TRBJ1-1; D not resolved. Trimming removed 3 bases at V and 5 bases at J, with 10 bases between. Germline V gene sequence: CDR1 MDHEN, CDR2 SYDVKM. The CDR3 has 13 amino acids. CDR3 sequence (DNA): TGTGCCAGCAGTTTCGGCTTCCAAACTGAAGCTTTCTTT. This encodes CASSFGFQTEAFF.

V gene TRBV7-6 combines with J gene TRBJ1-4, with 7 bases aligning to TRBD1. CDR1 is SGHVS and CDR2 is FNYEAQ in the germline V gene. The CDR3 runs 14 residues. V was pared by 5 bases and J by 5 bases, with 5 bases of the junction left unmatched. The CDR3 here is CASSLGTVNEKLFF. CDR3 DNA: TGTGCCAGCAGCCTGGGGACAGTAAATGAAAAACTGTTTTTT.

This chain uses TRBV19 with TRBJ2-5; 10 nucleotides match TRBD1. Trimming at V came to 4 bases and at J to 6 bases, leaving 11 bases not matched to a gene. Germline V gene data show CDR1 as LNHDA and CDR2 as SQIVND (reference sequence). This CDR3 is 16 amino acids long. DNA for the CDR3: TGTGCCAGTAGTAACTCGGGACAGGGGTTCGAACAGACCCAGTACTTC. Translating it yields CASSNSGQGFEQTQYF.

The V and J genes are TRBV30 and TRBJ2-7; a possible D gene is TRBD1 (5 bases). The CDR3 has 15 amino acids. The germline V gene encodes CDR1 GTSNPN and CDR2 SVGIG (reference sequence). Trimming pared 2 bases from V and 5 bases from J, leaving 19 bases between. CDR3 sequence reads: CAWSHGHGPIDEQYV. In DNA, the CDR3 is TGTGCCTGGAGTCATGGACACGGACCTATTGACGAGCAGTACGTC.

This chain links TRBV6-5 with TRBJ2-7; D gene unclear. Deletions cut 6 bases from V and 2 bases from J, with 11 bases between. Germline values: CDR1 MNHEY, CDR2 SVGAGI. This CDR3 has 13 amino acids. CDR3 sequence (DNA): TGTGCCAGCAGACGCGACATAGCCTACGAGCAGTACGTC. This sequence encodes CASRRDIAYEQYV.